In its sample, the clone carrying this T cell receptor beta chain was seen a few times. The data stem from a study of regulatory T cells in long-lasting Graves disease. Time point denoted: newly diagnosed GD, antithyroid drugs for less than 3 months. RNA isolated from PBMCs was used to make the TCR library. Through Arm-PCR of CDR3 regions and iRepertoire HTBI primers, TCR beta libraries were built. Via MiXCR, TCRdb re-called the multiplex PCR reads, giving one row per CDR3 protein. The sample records about 560,000 distinct CDR3 sequences, about 16% being singletons. Germline V gene sequence: CDR1 LNHNV, CDR2 YYDKDF (reference sequence). The V segment lost 8 bases and the J segment 5 bases; nucleotides outside the gene matches: 7. The CDR3 contains 14 residues. The same data also went into a second study, on T cells in Graves' hyperthyroidism and ophthalmopathy.

V gene TRBV15 combines with J gene TRBJ2-3, with 10 bases matching TRBD1. This sequence was found in a man aged 18 to 29 with Graves disease. This material consisted of peripheral blood mononuclear cells (PBMCs), taken at new diagnosis, from a patient treated with antithyroid drugs. The CDR3 loop reads CATARDRGVDTQYF. CDR3 bases: TGTGCCACCGCCCGGGACAGGGGCGTAGATACGCAGTATTTT.